This T cell receptor beta chain appears in the sequencing data of a study of T-cell memory formation after mild COVID-19. TCRdb fed the 5' RACE reads into MiXCR, producing one record per CDR3 protein. Of about 340,000 distinct CDR3 sequences detected, approximately 14% appear once; the ten largest clones hold around 21%. The CDR3 is 14 residues long. V lost 5 bases and J lost 8, with 16 bases in between. This clonotype appeared many times. The sequence came from a young man who had mild COVID-19 (a few samples of this study predate the infection). Cell type and time point are not known. This chain links TRBV12-3 or TRBV12-4 with TRBJ2-1, with unresolved D. The specimen was PBMCs or a T cell subset sorted from them (not recorded which). In DNA form, the CDR3 reads TGTGCCAGCAGTCTGAAGGTGCCGTGGGATGAGCAGTTCTTC. This encodes CASSLKVPWDEQFF.